A single sample gave rise to the 10 T cell receptor beta chains below, sequenced in a study of blood T cell repertoires in COVID-19. Method: immunoSEQ multiplex PCR; TCRdb's copy keeps in-frame clones and lacks some. The sample has 200,000 to 300,000 clones, 86% seen once. The specimen was PBMCs or T cells enriched from blood (not recorded which). The receptors originated from a woman aged 18-29 years who had recovered from COVID-19.

This clone was observed a handful of times. The chain employs TRBV19 and TRBJ2-7; TRBD2 matches at 7 bases. The trim removed 0 bases at V and 6 bases at J, leaving 5 bases unmatched. The length of the CDR3 is 14 residues. Germline CDR1 and CDR2: LNHDA and SQIVND (reference sequence). The DNA for the CDR3 is TGTGCCAGTAGTATAGATCGTTCGGGAGGCGAGCAGTACTTC. It is translated as CASSIDRSGGEQYF.

The rearrangement links TRBV19 to TRBJ2-7; 9 nucleotides agree with TRBD1. Unmatched junction bases numbered 16, after V lost 3 bases and J lost 7 bases. CDR3 length: 17 amino acids. In germline, CDR1 is LNHDA, CDR2 SQIVND (reference sequence). The CDR3 protein is CASSIAPLHTGGNEQYF. CDR3 in DNA: TGTGCCAGTAGTATCGCCCCCCTCCACACAGGGGGCAATGAGCAGTACTTC.

The chain uses TRBV5-6 and TRBJ1-1; 7 positions agree with TRBD1. Germline V gene data show CDR1 as SGHDT and CDR2 as YYEEEE. This CDR3 has 16 residues. Losses at the gene ends were 4 bases for V and 3 bases for J; bases not matched to a gene: 12. The CDR3, as DNA: TGTGCCAGCAGCCTTGCAGGGGGAGATTGGGACACTGAAGCTTTCTTT. Amino acids: CASSLAGGDWDTEAFF.

In this sample, this clone turned up once. The chain recombines TRBV30 with TRBJ1-2; D call uncertain. The CDR3 has 11 residues. V was pared by 7 bases and J by 8 bases, with 14 bases between. CDR1 and CDR2 (germline): GTSNPN, SVGIG (reference sequence). CDR3 nucleotides: TGTGCCTTGACCGGGTTTGAGGGCTACACCTTC. Protein: CALTGFEGYTF. The full variable domain, with the rest looked up from reference TRBV30 and TRBJ1-2, is SQTIHQWPATLVQPVGSPLSLECTVEGTSNPNLYWYRQAAGRGLQLLFYSVGIGQISSEVPQNLSASRPQDRQFILSSKKLLLSDSGFYLCALTGFEGYTFGSGTRLTVV.

The chain combines TRBV5-1 with TRBJ2-7; D not resolved. Between the trimmed V and J ends, which lost 0 bases and 3 bases, there was a span of 7 bases. The CDR3 runs to 13 residues. Germline V gives CDR1 SGHRS, CDR2 YFSETQ. The CDR3 sequence is CASSLAIDYEQYF. For the CDR3, the DNA is TGCGCCAGCAGCTTGGCCATAGACTACGAGCAGTACTTC. The whole variable domain, remainder taken from reference TRBV5-1 and TRBJ2-7, is KAGVTQTPRYLIKTRGQQVTLSCSPISGHRSVSWYQQTPGQGLQFLFEYFSETQRNKGNFPGRFSGRQFSNSRSEMNVSTLELGDSALYLCASSLAIDYEQYFGPGTRLTVT.

The CDR3 DNA sequence: TGTGCCAGCAGCCAAGGTGGGGCTACCTACAATGAGCAGTTCTTC. Its translation is CASSQGGATYNEQFF. The rearrangement joins TRBV3-1 (or the pseudogene TRBV3-2) to TRBJ2-1; TRBD1 is a possible D gene (5 bases). CDR3 length equals 15 residues. Germline-derived CDR1 and CDR2 are LGHDT and YNNKEL (reference sequence). Deletions cut 1 base from V and 2 bases from J, with 9 bases between.

This chain joins TRBV10-1 and TRBJ1-6; 9 bases are shared with TRBD1. Germline trimming cut 6 bases from V and 7 bases from J; bases unmatched to any gene: 1. CDR3 length: 13 residues. Germline V gene sequence: CDR1 WNHNN, CDR2 SYGVQD (reference sequence). CDR3 sequence: CASRQGANSPLHF. CDR3 bases: TGCGCCAGCAGACAGGGGGCGAATTCACCCCTCCACTTT.

As DNA, the CDR3 is TGTGCCAGCAGCCGACAGGGAGGTGGCTACACCTTC. Translated: CASSRQGGGYTF. The chain has TRBV3-1 (or the pseudogene TRBV3-2) and TRBJ1-2, with TRBD1 matching 7 bases. CDR3 size: 12 residues. V gave up 4 bases and J gave up 7 bases; unmatched junction bases: 3. CDR1 and CDR2 (germline): LGHDT, YNNKEL (reference sequence).

This chain connects TRBV4-3 to TRBJ2-3; 9 bases align to TRBD2. The CDR3 length is 16 residues. V shed 4 bases and J 3 bases; nucleotides not matched to a gene: 8. The germline V gene has CDR1 LGHNA and CDR2 YSLEER. CDR3 in amino acids: CASSRLAGEMTDTQYF. The CDR3 nucleotides are TGCGCCAGCAGCCGGTTAGCGGGGGAAATGACAGATACGCAGTATTTT.

The chain is built from TRBV7-2 and TRBJ2-1, with D perhaps matching TRBD1 (5 bases). Trimming cost V 4 bases and J 4 bases, with 11 bases left between them. Per the germline V gene, CDR1 is SGHTA and CDR2 is FQGNSA. This CDR3 is 14 amino acids long. The chain's CDR3 is CASSSRTGYNEQFF. The DNA of the CDR3 is TGTGCCAGCAGCTCCCGAACAGGATACAATGAGCAGTTCTTC.